This entry lists 30 T cell receptor beta chains sequenced from one sample in a study of blood T cell repertoires in COVID-19. TCRdb's copy holds only in-frame clones and misses some; the assay was immunoSEQ multiplex PCR. Of 86,000 or so clones listed, 65% to 80% are singletons. The sequenced sample was peripheral blood. The receptors were gathered from a man aged 65-85 years with acute or convalescent COVID-19.

This chain connects TRBV20-1 to TRBJ1-1; 7 bases match TRBD1. Germline values: CDR1 DFQATT, CDR2 SNEGSKA (reference sequence). This CDR3 has 11 amino acids. Losses at the gene ends were 3 bases for V and 11 bases for J; bases not matched to a gene: 6. The CDR3 bases are TGCAGTGCTAGCCATGACAGGGCCGCTTTCTTT. Protein product: CSASHDRAAFF.

Points on this clone: The junction departs from the called germline gene at one end, perhaps through a read error. This chain uses TRBV24-1 with TRBJ2-1, with 7 bases lining up with TRBD1. The CDR3 covers 12 residues. The germline V gene encodes CDR1 KGHDR and CDR2 SFDVKD. CDR3 region: CATSESGTERLF. The CDR3 coding sequence is TGTGCCACCAGTGAGTCCGGGACAGAAAGGCTCTTC.

The chain uses TRBV5-5 and TRBJ1-3; a weak D match, TRBD1 (5 bases). The CDR3 length is 17 residues. In germline, CDR1 is SGHKS, CDR2 YYEKEE (reference sequence). Trimming removed 0 bases from V and 0 bases from J, with 13 bases in between. CDR3 bases: TGTGCCAGCAGCTTGGGGCCAGGGCCTAGCTCTGGAAACACCATATATTTT. Translation gives CASSLGPGPSSGNTIYF.

The chain employs TRBV5-6 and TRBJ2-2; 10 positions match TRBD2. This CDR3 is built from 17 residues. Germline lookup yields CDR1 SGHDT and CDR2 YYEEEE. With 0 bases clipped from V and 3 bases from J, the junction kept 5 bases outside the gene matches. DNA for the CDR3: TGTGCCAGCAGCTTGGTTTCTAGCGGGGGCTACACCGGGGAGCTGTTTTTT. As protein: CASSLVSSGGYTGELFF.

The chain couples TRBV19 to TRBJ1-5; D possibly corresponds to TRBD1 (5 bases). V was clipped by 5 bases and J by 3 bases, with 11 bases between them. The CDR3 covers 14 residues. Germline loops: CDR1 LNHDA, CDR2 SQIVND (reference sequence). CDR3: CASSPGGLNQPQHF. Written as DNA, the CDR3 is TGTGCCAGTAGTCCTGGGGGACTCAATCAGCCCCAGCATTTT.

This chain links TRBV12-3 or TRBV12-4 with TRBJ2-5; tentative D call: TRBD1 (6 bases). The CDR3 covers 13 residues. Deletions cut 6 bases from V and 1 base from J, with 9 bases between. The CDR3 reads CASRYRVQETQYF. The CDR3, as DNA: TGTGCCAGCAGGTACAGGGTCCAAGAGACCCAGTACTTC.

This chain links TRBV7-9 with TRBJ1-1, with TRBD1 matching over 10 bases. Trimming took 5 bases from V and 4 from J; bases not matched to a gene: 7. The CDR3 runs to 15 residues. Germline assignment: CDR1 SEHNR and CDR2 FQNEAQ (reference sequence). CDR3 in amino acids: CASSGTGVKGTEAFF. In DNA, the CDR3 is TGTGCCAGCAGCGGGACAGGGGTTAAAGGCACTGAAGCTTTCTTT.

The chain is built from TRBV7-6 and TRBJ2-5; 9 nucleotides line up with TRBD2. V lost 1 base and J lost 3; bases outside the gene matches: 6. The CDR3 runs to 16 residues. Germline V gene data show CDR1 as SGHVS and CDR2 as FNYEAQ. CDR3 sequence (DNA): TGTGCCAGCAGCTTAGGGCTAGCGGGGACCAAAGAGACCCAGTACTTC. Amino acid sequence: CASSLGLAGTKETQYF.

The CDR3 loop reads CASSLAAGANVLTF. In nucleotides, the CDR3 is TGTGCCAGCAGCTTGGCGGCAGGGGCCAACGTCCTGACTTTC. The chain joins TRBV7-9 to TRBJ2-6, with D unresolved. V shed 3 bases and J shed 4 bases, with 7 bases lying between them. The length of the CDR3 is 14 residues. In germline, CDR1 is SEHNR, CDR2 FQNEAQ (reference sequence). Complete variable domain (other parts from reference TRBV7-9 and TRBJ2-6): DTGVSQNPRHKITKRGQNVTFRCDPISEHNRLYWYRQTLGQGPEFLTYFQNEAQLEKSRLLSDRFSAERPKGSFSTLEIQRTEQGDSAMYLCASSLAAGANVLTFGAGSRLTVL.

The chain combines TRBV3-1 (or the pseudogene TRBV3-2) with TRBJ1-6, with a tentative D call TRBD1 (6 bases). CDR3 length equals 15 residues. Trimming pared 1 base from V and 13 bases from J, leaving 17 bases between. The germline CDR1 and CDR2 sequences are LGHDT and YNNKEL (reference sequence). CDR3 sequence: CASSQGTAGFAPLHF. CDR3 coding DNA: TGTGCCAGCAGCCAAGGGACAGCCGGGTTCGCGCCCCTCCACTTT.

The rearrangement uses TRBV9 and TRBJ2-3; no clear D gene. The CDR3 runs 12 residues. CDR1 and CDR2 from the germline V gene are SGDLS and YYNGEE. The V gene lost 3 bases and the J gene lost 2 bases, with 4 bases spanning the gap. CDR3 loop: CASSANTDTQYF. The CDR3 DNA follows: TGTGCCAGCAGCGCTAACACAGATACGCAGTATTTT.

The rearrangement uses TRBV7-3 and TRBJ2-3, with no clear D. The CDR3 runs to 14 residues. With 5 bases removed from V and 1 base from J, the gap between germline ends came to 10 bases. The germline gives CDR1 SGHTA, CDR2 FQGTGA. The CDR3 DNA follows: TGTGCCAGCAGCACCGGGTTGGGCACAGATACGCAGTATTTT. Encoded protein: CASSTGLGTDTQYF. Full variable domain (missing parts from reference TRBV7-3 and TRBJ2-3): GAGVSQTPSNKVTEKGKYVELRCDPISGHTALYWYRQSLGQGPEFLIYFQGTGAADDSGLPNDRFFAVRPEGSVSTLKIQRTERGDSAVYLCASSTGLGTDTQYFGPGTRLTVL.

The chain recombines TRBV12-3 or TRBV12-4 with TRBJ1-2; no firm D call. The CDR3 sequence is 12 residues long. Trimming left V 4 bases short and J 3 bases short, with 6 bases between. Here the CDR3 DNA reads TGTGCCAGCAGTTACGGTTACTATGGCTACACCTTC. This encodes CASSYGYYGYTF.

The J gene is TRBJ2-5, the V gene TRBV24-1; D uncertain. CDR3 length: 15 residues. With 3 bases removed from V and 3 bases from J, the gap between germline ends came to 13 bases. CDR1 is KGHDR, CDR2 SFDVKD, per germline. The CDR3 DNA reads as TGTGCCACCAGTGATCCGCCTCCTAGAGAAGAGACCCAGTACTTC. Translation gives CATSDPPPREETQYF.

This clone was seen only a few times. V is TRBV19 and J is TRBJ1-6; D is ambiguous. CDR1 and CDR2 (germline): LNHDA, SQIVND (reference sequence). V shed 0 bases and J shed 9 bases, with 15 bases lying between them. This CDR3 is built from 16 residues. This CDR3 is CASSIDGHGVSSPLHF. Here the CDR3 DNA reads TGTGCCAGTAGTATAGATGGCCACGGAGTAAGTTCACCCCTCCACTTT.

This chain uses TRBV5-1 with TRBJ2-2, with TRBD1 as a possible D gene (5 bases). The CDR3 has 16 residues. V lost 0 bases and J lost 6, with 15 bases in between. Germline loops: CDR1 SGHRS, CDR2 YFSETQ. CDR3 in amino acids: CASSLVLKRGAGELFF. The CDR3 nucleotides are TGCGCCAGCAGCTTGGTCCTTAAAAGGGGCGCCGGGGAGCTGTTTTTT.

In DNA form, the CDR3 reads TGCGCCAGCAGCCCCGCTGGGGGGGGCCAGGGAGAGACCCAGTACTTC. Protein sequence: CASSPAGGGQGETQYF. The V gene is TRBV5-1, the J gene TRBJ2-5; D might be TRBD2 (7 bases). V lost 4 bases and J lost 4, with 20 bases in between. The CDR3 extends over 16 amino acids. Germline-derived CDR1 and CDR2 are SGHRS and YFSETQ.

This chain links TRBV6-1 with TRBJ2-5, with D perhaps matching TRBD2 (6 bases). This CDR3 has 14 residues. CDR1 is MNHNS, CDR2 SASEGT, per germline. The V end was cut by 3 bases, the J end by 5 bases, with 13 bases between. CDR3: CASSDGGPEETQYF. CDR3 nucleotide sequence: TGTGCCAGCAGTGACGGAGGGCCCGAGGAGACCCAGTACTTC.

The V gene is TRBV5-6, the J gene TRBJ2-1, with 7 bases fitting TRBD2. J lost 8 bases, V lost 3 bases, and 11 bases had no gene match. The germline CDR1 and CDR2 sequences are SGHDT and YYEEEE. The CDR3 consists of 15 residues. CDR3 nucleotide sequence: TGTGCCAGCAGCTCGGAGCTGTGGGGGAGGGATGAGCAGTTCTTC. This translates into CASSSELWGRDEQFF. Filled out from reference TRBV5-6 and TRBJ2-1, the complete variable domain reads DAGVTQSPTHLIKTRGQQVTLRCSPKSGHDTVSWYQQALGQGPQFIFQYYEEEERQRGNFPDRFSGHQFPNYSSELNVNALLLGDSALYLCASSSELWGRDEQFFGPGTRLTVL.

This rearrangement joins TRBV5-5 to TRBJ2-7, with D perhaps TRBD2 (5 bases). This CDR3 contains 13 residues. Trimming removed 0 bases from V and 6 bases from J, with 10 bases in between. The V gene's germline CDR1 is SGHKS and CDR2 YYEKEE (reference sequence). As DNA, the CDR3 is TGTGCCAGCAGCTTGGAATCGGGGTTCGAGCAGTACGTC. As protein: CASSLESGFEQYV.

The V call is TRBV10-3, the J call TRBJ2-7, with D uncertain. CDR3 length: 13 amino acids. Germline V lookup: CDR1 ENHRY, CDR2 SYGVKD. The V end lost 2 bases, the J end lost 5 bases, and 10 bases lay between the germline ends. The CDR3 region is CAISESAYHEQYV. The CDR3 bases are TGTGCCATCAGTGAGAGCGCGTACCACGAGCAGTACGTC.

This CDR3 reads CASSIITGAHDIQYF. In DNA form, the CDR3 reads TGTGCCAGTAGTATAATAACAGGGGCCCATGACATTCAGTACTTC. This sequence joins TRBV19 and TRBJ2-4; TRBD1 aligns across 7 bases. CDR1 and CDR2 (germline): LNHDA, SQIVND (reference sequence). The ends lost 2 bases at V and 8 bases at J; junction bases unmatched: 9. This CDR3 region has 15 residues.

This chain links TRBV25-1 with TRBJ2-5; 10 positions agree with TRBD2. The CDR3 spans 13 residues. CDR1 and CDR2 from the germline V gene are MGHDK and SYGVNS. V trimming: 11 bases; J trimming: 2 bases; junction bases outside the gene matches: 5. This CDR3 is CAARTSGQETQYF. The CDR3 nucleotides read TGTGCCGCCCGGACTAGCGGACAAGAGACCCAGTACTTC.

CDR3 bases: TGTGCCAGCAGATCCGGGACACCTTACAATGAGCAGTTCTTC. Translating it yields CASRSGTPYNEQFF. This rearrangement joins TRBV7-2 to TRBJ2-1, with TRBD1 as a possible D gene (6 bases). The CDR3 spans 14 residues. Trimming stripped 6 bases from V and 4 bases from J, with 13 bases between. Germline CDR1 SGHTA, CDR2 FQGNSA.

The chain recombines TRBV2 with TRBJ2-1, with D possibly matching TRBD1 (5 bases). The V end was cut by 5 bases, the J end by 8 bases, with 10 bases between. Looked up from germline, CDR1 is SNHLY and CDR2 is FYNNEI. This CDR3 comprises 12 residues. The CDR3 DNA is TGTGCCAGCAGTCAAACAGGCGATGAGCAGTTCTTC. It is translated as CASSQTGDEQFF.

The chain links TRBV10-3 to TRBJ1-2; tentative D call: TRBD1 (6 bases). Germline V gene sequence: CDR1 ENHRY, CDR2 SYGVKD. Trimming took 1 base from V and 7 from J, leaving 16 bases between them. This CDR3 contains 15 residues. In nucleotides, the CDR3 is TGTGCCATCAGTGAGTTTATCCAGGGGAGTTCTGGCTACACCTTC. It is translated as CAISEFIQGSSGYTF.

The chain joins TRBV4-1 to TRBJ1-6; no definite D call. Between the trimmed V and J ends, which lost 0 bases and 5 bases, there was a span of 8 bases. The V gene's germline CDR1 is MGHRA and CDR2 YSYEKL. The CDR3 is 15 residues long. CDR3 sequence (DNA): TGCGCCAGCAGCCAAGATGAGCGTAATAATTCACCCCTCCACTTT. It translates to CASSQDERNNSPLHF.

This clone was seen only once. The genes are TRBV30 and TRBJ1-2; possible D gene TRBD1, 5 bases. The CDR3 loop spans 11 amino acids. CDR1 is GTSNPN and CDR2 is SVGIG in the germline V gene (reference sequence). V was pared by 0 bases and J by 13 bases, with 12 bases between. The CDR3 nucleotides are TGTGCCTGGAGTGTAAAAGGGGCCTCCACCTTC. As protein: CAWSVKGASTF.

The chain recombines TRBV28 with TRBJ1-2; unclear D gene. Trimming removed 5 bases from V and 4 bases from J, with 14 bases in between. This CDR3 is built from 14 residues. Germline loops: CDR1 MDHEN, CDR2 SYDVKM. CDR3 in DNA: TGTGCCAGCAGTGCCCCACATGGGCTCTATGGCTACACCTTC. Encoded protein: CASSAPHGLYGYTF.

V gene TRBV27 combines with J gene TRBJ1-1; weak D call: TRBD1 (6 bases). The germline gives CDR1 MNHEY, CDR2 SMNVEV (reference sequence). V was trimmed by 5 bases and J by 5 bases, leaving 15 bases between them. This CDR3 spans 14 amino acids. CDR3 in amino acids: CASSGVGGRTEAFF. The DNA of the CDR3 is TGTGCCAGCAGTGGGGTGGGGGGGCGTACTGAAGCTTTCTTT.